The clone carrying this TCR beta chain was seen a single time. Its matching antigen is unknown. The data were taken from a study of cytomegalovirus exposure and HLA in healthy donors. Whole-study results and caveats: An Asian-associated ancestry cluster reportedly showed fewer N-insertions than the approximately 630-donor mean in a later analysis.

The PCR had 60 Vbeta and 13 Jbeta primers. Method: immunoSEQ multiplex PCR; TCRdb's copy keeps in-frame clones and lacks some. The sample records 150,000 to 200,000 clones, approximately 81% being singletons. This CDR3 contains 15 residues. V trimming: 8 bases; J trimming: 5 bases; junction bases outside the gene matches: 12. Germline loops: CDR1 MNHEY, CDR2 SMNVEV (reference sequence). Source material: PBMCs. The J gene is TRBJ2-3, the V gene TRBV27; 8 bases are shared with TRBD2. The TCR sequence derives from a man in his fifties in good health and CMV-seronegative. In DNA, the CDR3 is TGTGCCAGCTCCTTGGACGGGGGGGGGAAAGATACGCAGTATTTT. Protein sequence: CASSLDGGGKDTQYF.